The 32 T cell receptor beta chains below all came from one sample that was sequenced in a study of cytomegalovirus exposure and HLA in healthy donors. The PCR made use of 60 Vbeta and 13 Jbeta primers. Clones were read by immunoSEQ multiplex PCR, and TCRdb kept only the in-frame ones, dropping some. The sample has some 200,000 clones; around 83% are singletons. Sequenced input: PBMCs. These receptor sequences come from a man aged 50-59 years in good health and CMV-seronegative.

The sample holds one count of this clone. The rearrangement joins TRBV4-3 to TRBJ1-1; weak D call: TRBD1 (5 bases). This CDR3 is 14 amino acids long. CDR1 LGHNA and CDR2 YSLEER come from the germline V gene. V was cut by 0 bases and J by 6 bases, with 11 bases left in between. The CDR3 region has the DNA TGCGCCAGCAGCCAAGAGGGATCCAGGGCTGAAGCTTTCTTT. It translates to CASSQEGSRAEAFF.

On this clone itself: The identical CDR3 is also encoded by other nucleotide sequences in the sample. This rearrangement joins TRBV7-2 to TRBJ1-2, with TRBD1 matching over 7 bases. The germline V gene encodes CDR1 SGHTA and CDR2 FQGNSA. This CDR3 has 12 amino acids. V dropped 2 bases and J dropped 6; count of bases not matched to a gene: 0. This chain's CDR3 is CASSLTGDGYTF. The CDR3 DNA reads as TGTGCCAGCAGCTTAACAGGGGATGGCTACACCTTC.

Written as DNA, the CDR3 is TGTGCCAGCAGCTTGGCTCAGGGGGCAGGCGAGCAGTACTTC. Protein product: CASSLAQGAGEQYF. V usage is TRBV5-4 and J usage is TRBJ2-5, with 8 nucleotides matching TRBD1. The J call may be incorrect, as the DNA end agrees better with TRBJ2-7. Germline CDR1 reads SGHNT; CDR2 reads YYREEE (reference sequence). The CDR3 consists of 14 residues.

V is TRBV6-5 and J is TRBJ2-3; 10 nucleotides match TRBD2. Per germline, CDR1 MNHEY and CDR2 SVGAGI. V dropped 4 bases and J dropped 4; count of bases not matched to a gene: 5. CDR3 size: 15 residues. CDR3 in DNA: TGTGCCAGCAGTTTTATAAGCGGGAGGGCAGATACGCAGTATTTT. Encoded protein: CASSFISGRADTQYF.

This clone was seen once. J is TRBJ2-7 and V is TRBV4-3; 14 bases are shared with TRBD2. CDR1 and CDR2 from the germline V gene are LGHNA and YSLEER. V was clipped by 6 bases and J by 2 bases; unmatched bases: 9. The CDR3 is 17 residues long. CDR3 DNA sequence: TGCGCCAGCAGTCGCGGACTAGCGGGAGGAGGGGCCTACGAGCAGTACTTC. It specifies CASSRGLAGGGAYEQYF.

The chain carries TRBV29-1 and TRBJ2-7, with D tentatively TRBD2 (6 bases). Between the trimmed V and J ends, which lost 4 bases and 0 bases, there was a span of 7 bases. Germline CDR1 is SQVTM and CDR2 is ANQGSEA. The CDR3 loop spans 12 amino acids. The CDR3 DNA sequence: TGCAGCGTTGGGACTACCTCCTACGAGCAGTACTTC. It specifies CSVGTTSYEQYF.

The chain is built from TRBV6-6 and TRBJ1-4; 9 bases are a match to TRBD1. Germline values: CDR1 MNHNY, CDR2 SVGAGI (reference sequence). Germline trimming cut 7 bases from V and 4 bases from J; bases unmatched to any gene: 4. This CDR3 is built from 14 residues. CDR3 sequence (DNA): TGTGCCAGCATTCCGGGACAGGGTAATGAAAAACTGTTTTTT. This encodes CASIPGQGNEKLFF.

Details on this clone: This same CDR3 is encoded by further DNA sequences in the sample. V is TRBV7-2 and J is TRBJ1-3; 7 nucleotides match TRBD1. Germline CDR1 SGHTA, CDR2 FQGNSA. The junction had 5 bases not matched to a gene; V was cut back by 5 bases and J by 1 base. This CDR3 region has 15 residues. CDR3 DNA: TGTGCCAGCAGCCCTAAGACAGGGTCTGGAAACACCATATATTTT. Residues: CASSPKTGSGNTIYF. The full variable domain, rest sourced from reference TRBV7-2 and TRBJ1-3, is GAGVSQSPSNKVTEKGKDVELRCDPISGHTALYWYRQSLGQGLEFLIYFQGNSAPDKSGLPSDRFSAERTGGSVSTLTIQRTQQEDSAVYLCASSPKTGSGNTIYFGEGSWLTVV.

The V call is TRBV18, the J call TRBJ2-5, with 8 bases fitting TRBD1. CDR1 and CDR2 (germline): KGHSH, LQKENI. CDR3 size: 16 residues. Germline trimming cut 7 bases from V and 5 bases from J; bases unmatched to any gene: 15. CDR3 sequence reads: CASYGGPDRAAETQYF. DNA of the CDR3: TGTGCCAGCTATGGGGGACCGGACAGGGCAGCGGAGACCCAGTACTTC.

The V and J genes are TRBV28 and TRBJ1-4; weak D call: TRBD1 (5 bases). The CDR3 has 17 amino acids. V lost 3 bases to trimming and J lost 3 bases, with 17 bases between them. Looked up from germline, CDR1 is MDHEN and CDR2 is SYDVKM. The CDR3 protein is CASSFVRTGTPNEKLFF. The CDR3 coding sequence is TGTGCCAGCAGTTTCGTTCGTACCGGGACTCCTAATGAAAAACTGTTTTTT.

This rearrangement joins TRBV4-1 to TRBJ1-2, with 7 bases identical to TRBD1. Trimming cost V 6 bases and J 8 bases; bases outside gene matches: 18. The V gene's germline CDR1 is MGHRA and CDR2 YSYEKL. The length of the CDR3 is 16 residues. The CDR3 nucleotides are TGCGCCAGCAGTAAAACCGGGACAGAAGGTCGGTTGGGCTACACCTTC. Protein product: CASSKTGTEGRLGYTF.

This clone was counted a single time. V and J are TRBV5-5 and TRBJ2-1, with D tentatively TRBD2 (6 bases). V lost 5 bases, J lost 8 bases, and 14 bases lay in between. Germline V gene lookup returns CDR1 SGHKS and CDR2 YYEKEE (reference sequence). The CDR3 extends over 13 amino acids. The CDR3 region is CASSIQPGDEQFF. CDR3 nucleotides: TGTGCCAGCAGTATCCAACCGGGGGATGAGCAGTTCTTC.

The V call is TRBV19, the J call TRBJ2-2, with D possibly matching TRBD2 (5 bases). The V and J ends lost 4 bases and 0 bases respectively, with 12 bases between them. CDR3 length equals 16 residues. Germline CDR1 LNHDA, CDR2 SQIVND (reference sequence). The CDR3 loop reads CASSRAGSTNTGELFF. The CDR3 nucleotides read TGTGCCAGTAGTAGGGCTGGGAGCACGAACACCGGGGAGCTGTTTTTT.

V and J are TRBV18 and TRBJ1-5; D not resolved. The CDR3 sequence is 13 residues long. Trimming removed 2 bases at V and 6 bases at J, with 8 bases between. The germline gives CDR1 KGHSH, CDR2 LQKENI. CDR3 bases: TGTGCCAGCTCACCAGGGTCAGGTCAGCCCCAGCATTTT. Encoded protein: CASSPGSGQPQHF.

In this sample, this clone turned up a few times. This chain links TRBV19 with TRBJ2-7, with 10 bases identical to TRBD1. Germline assignment: CDR1 LNHDA and CDR2 SQIVND (reference sequence). J lost 1 base, V lost 4 bases, and 10 bases had no gene match. CDR3 length equals 17 residues. CDR3 sequence (DNA): TGTGCCAGTAGTACTCCGGGACAGGGGATATTTTCCTACGAGCAGTACTTC. This encodes CASSTPGQGIFSYEQYF.

This clone has more than one count but fewer than ten. The chain couples TRBV2 to TRBJ2-2, with D tentatively TRBD1 (6 bases). The germline gives CDR1 SNHLY, CDR2 FYNNEI. With 2 bases removed from V and 5 bases from J, the gap between germline ends came to 12 bases. This CDR3 comprises 15 residues. CDR3 bases: TGTGCCAGCAGTGAAAGGCAGGGGTGGACCGGGGAGCTGTTTTTT. Encoded protein: CASSERQGWTGELFF. Based on the CDR3 plus reference TRBV2 and TRBJ2-2, the full variable domain is EPEVTQTPSHQVTQMGQEVILRCVPISNHLYFYWYRQILGQKVEFLVSFYNNEISEKSEIFDDQFSVERPDGSNFTLKIRSTKLEDSAMYFCASSERQGWTGELFFGEGSRLTVL.

The chain employs TRBV19 and TRBJ1-5; 7 positions match TRBD1. The CDR3 contains 15 residues. The germline V gene has CDR1 LNHDA and CDR2 SQIVND (reference sequence). Trimming took 6 bases from V and 2 from J; bases not matched to a gene: 7. As DNA, the CDR3 is TGTGCCAGTAGAGACAGGGTAATGGGCAATCAGCCCCAGCATTTT. It codes for CASRDRVMGNQPQHF.

The chain combines TRBV21-1 with TRBJ2-7; TRBD2, the table's D call, lacks a check against the DNA. TRBV21-1 corresponds to a pseudogene. The CDR3 has 14 residues. CDR3 loop: CASRGGPHSYEQYF. CDR3 in DNA: TGTGCCAGCCGGGGGGGGCCGCACTCCTACGAGCAGTACTTC.

DNA of the CDR3: TGTGCCAGCAGCTCCGGACCCAGGGGCCAGTACTTC. This sequence encodes CASSSGPRGQYF. This chain links TRBV7-2 with TRBJ2-5, with a weak D call TRBD1 (6 bases). This CDR3 has 12 residues. V lost 4 bases and J 10 bases, leaving 13 bases between the germline ends. Germline lookup yields CDR1 SGHTA and CDR2 FQGNSA.

About this clone itself: The junction departs from the called germline gene at one end, perhaps through a read error. The chain couples TRBV7-9 to TRBJ1-1; D is possibly TRBD1 (5 bases). The CDR3 loop spans 16 amino acids. Germline V gives CDR1 SEHNR, CDR2 FQNEAQ (reference sequence). CDR3 protein: CSSSSLGGGSSTEAFF. The CDR3 nucleotides are TGTTCCAGCAGCTCCCTTGGGGGGGGAAGTAGCACTGAAGCTTTCTTT. Drawing the rest from reference TRBV7-9 and TRBJ1-1, the complete variable domain is DTGVSQNPRHKITKRGQNVTFRCDPISEHNRLYWYRQTLGQGPEFLTYFQNEAQLEKSRLLSDRFSAERPKGSFSTLEIQRTEQGDSAMYLCSSSSLGGGSSTEAFFGQGTRLTVV.

The rearrangement joins TRBV11-3 to TRBJ2-7; TRBD2 agrees at 8 bases. V lost 0 bases and J lost 2; bases outside the gene matches: 3. This CDR3 spans 15 amino acids. Germline V gene data show CDR1 as SGHNT and CDR2 as YENEEA. CDR3 sequence: CASSLDHGRAYEQYF. CDR3 sequence (DNA): TGTGCCAGCAGCTTAGACCACGGGAGGGCCTACGAGCAGTACTTC.

The rearrangement uses TRBV5-4 and TRBJ2-6, with D tentatively TRBD1 (5 bases). Trimming removed 4 bases from V and 2 bases from J, with 13 bases in between. CDR1 and CDR2 from the germline V gene are SGHNT and YYREEE (reference sequence). The CDR3 is 16 amino acids. DNA of the CDR3: TGTGCCAGCAGCACCCGATCAGGGACTGGGGCCAACGTCCTGACTTTC. This gives the protein CASSTRSGTGANVLTF.

The chain couples TRBV9 to TRBJ2-5; 11 positions match TRBD1. Unmatched junction bases numbered 7, after V lost 2 bases and J lost 4 bases. The germline CDR1 and CDR2 sequences are SGDLS and YYNGEE. The CDR3 has 16 residues. The CDR3 DNA sequence: TGTGCCAGCAGCGTTGTCGGACAGGGGGCCCCAGAGACCCAGTACTTC. This sequence encodes CASSVVGQGAPETQYF. Variable domain in full (rest from reference TRBV9 and TRBJ2-5): DSGVTQTPKHLITATGQRVTLRCSPRSGDLSVYWYQQSLDQGLQFLIQYYNGEERAKGNILERFSAQQFPDLHSELNLSSLELGDSALYFCASSVVGQGAPETQYFGPGTRLLVL.

The chain uses TRBV19 and TRBJ1-2; tentative D call: TRBD1 (5 bases). Trimming cost V 6 bases and J 4 bases, with 18 bases left between them. The CDR3 totals 15 residues. The germline CDR1 and CDR2 sequences are LNHDA and SQIVND (reference sequence). CDR3 bases: TGTGCCAGTAGCCGGCTGGGCAGGGAGGGCTATGGCTACACCTTC. Residues: CASSRLGREGYGYTF. Looking up the rest from reference TRBV19 and TRBJ1-2 gives the full variable domain: DGGITQSPKYLFRKEGQNVTLSCEQNLNHDAMYWYRQDPGQGLRLIYYSQIVNDFQKGDIAEGYSVSREKKESFPLTVTSAQKNPTAFYLCASSRLGREGYGYTFGSGTRLTVV.

The chain uses TRBV7-2 and TRBJ2-5; 12 bases map to TRBD2. The V segment lost 1 base and the J segment 3 bases; nucleotides outside the gene matches: 6. This CDR3 region has 17 residues. CDR1 and CDR2 (germline): SGHTA, FQGNSA. The CDR3: CASSLGRLAGAEETQYF. DNA of the CDR3: TGTGCCAGCAGCTTAGGACGACTAGCGGGGGCCGAAGAGACCCAGTACTTC.

This clone showed up just once. The chain joins TRBV5-1 to TRBJ1-2; D ambiguous. Trimming shortened V by 4 bases and J by 2 bases, and 18 bases separated the two germline ends. CDR1 is SGHRS and CDR2 is YFSETQ in the germline V gene. The CDR3 totals 16 residues. In nucleotides, the CDR3 is TGCGCCAGCAGCCCGATATCTCGGGATCCCAACTATGGCTACACCTTC. Its protein is CASSPISRDPNYGYTF.

V is TRBV19 and J is TRBJ1-1; 7 positions match TRBD1. The CDR3 is 14 amino acids. Trimming cost V 5 bases and J 1 base; bases outside gene matches: 4. Germline values: CDR1 LNHDA, CDR2 SQIVND (reference sequence). In nucleotides, the CDR3 is TGTGCCAGTAGTCGCACAGGGGAGAACACTGAAGCTTTCTTT. This translates into CASSRTGENTEAFF. The full variable domain, rest sourced from reference TRBV19 and TRBJ1-1, is DGGITQSPKYLFRKEGQNVTLSCEQNLNHDAMYWYRQDPGQGLRLIYYSQIVNDFQKGDIAEGYSVSREKKESFPLTVTSAQKNPTAFYLCASSRTGENTEAFFGQGTRLTVV.

The CDR3: CASQTSIQETQYF. The CDR3 DNA follows: TGTGCCAGCCAAACTAGCATCCAAGAGACCCAGTACTTC. The rearrangement joins TRBV2 to TRBJ2-5; D is possibly TRBD2 (6 bases). Germline CDR1 SNHLY, CDR2 FYNNEI. Trimming removed 8 bases at V and 1 base at J, with 11 bases between. The CDR3 contains 13 residues.

A remark on this clone: Other nucleotide sequences in the sample specify the same CDR3. The rearrangement uses TRBV6-5 and TRBJ1-2; D not certain. Germline loops: CDR1 MNHEY, CDR2 SVGAGI. The V gene lost 0 bases and the J gene lost 5 bases, with 7 bases spanning the gap. There are 13 residues in the CDR3. In DNA, the CDR3 is TGTGCCAGCAGTTACTCGAGAGGGTATGGCTACACCTTC. Protein product: CASSYSRGYGYTF.

The chain employs TRBV7-2 and TRBJ1-2; possible D gene TRBD1, 6 bases. This CDR3 has 13 amino acids. Germline V gene data show CDR1 as SGHTA and CDR2 as FQGNSA. V lost 5 bases and J 3 bases, leaving 10 bases between the germline ends. For the CDR3, the DNA is TGTGCCAGCAGCCCAGGACAGTACTATGGCTACACCTTC. It specifies CASSPGQYYGYTF. The whole variable domain, filled in from reference TRBV7-2 and TRBJ1-2, reads GAGVSQSPSNKVTEKGKDVELRCDPISGHTALYWYRQSLGQGLEFLIYFQGNSAPDKSGLPSDRFSAERTGGSVSTLTIQRTQQEDSAVYLCASSPGQYYGYTFGSGTRLTVV.

For this clone: The junction departs from the called germline gene at one end, perhaps through a read error. The chain combines TRBV7-7 with TRBJ2-1, with D hard to call. In germline, CDR1 is SSHAT, CDR2 FNYEAQ (reference sequence). The CDR3 extends over 13 amino acids. The CDR3 DNA sequence: TGTGCTAGCAGCTTAGCCTACTACAATGGGCAGTTCTTC. It specifies CASSLAYYNGQFF.

Written as DNA, the CDR3 is TGTGCCAGCAGTTTATTGGGGGGAGGATACGAGCAGTACTTC. Residues: CASSLLGGGYEQYF. The J gene is TRBJ2-7, the V gene TRBV27; possible D gene TRBD2, 6 bases. Trimming removed 1 base from V and 4 bases from J, with 11 bases in between. Germline V gene lookup returns CDR1 MNHEY and CDR2 SMNVEV (reference sequence). This CDR3 contains 14 residues.